Included here is one T cell receptor beta chain sequence, with context. The sample belongs to a study of blood T cell repertoires in COVID-19. Overall study: Collection of acute and convalescent COVID-19 samples took place in the United States, Italy and Spain. Sources were T cells, B-cell-depleted T cells, or PBMCs; the material itself was cDNA or gDNA.

The data were produced by immunoSEQ multiplex PCR, yet TCRdb's version contains in-frame clones alone and is incomplete. The sample holds approximately 300,000 clones, roughly 89% seen once. Trimming pared 5 bases from V and 1 base from J, leaving 16 bases between. Looked up from germline, CDR1 is SGHRS and CDR2 is YFSETQ. This CDR3 spans 15 amino acids. The chain combines TRBV5-1 with TRBJ2-7; TRBD2 might be the D (5 bases). The specimen was peripheral blood. The source of this sequence is a man aged 25-45 years with acute or convalescent COVID-19. CDR3 in amino acids: CASRLRALDSYEQYF. In DNA form, the CDR3 reads TGCGCCAGCAGACTGAGGGCCTTGGATTCCTACGAGCAGTACTTC.